These T cell receptor beta chains were read from a single sample in a study of PD-L1 blockade in urothelial cancer. Measured with immunoSEQ multiplex PCR; TCRdb has only the in-frame clones, and not every one. This sample carries 90,000 or so clones, nearly 90% of them seen once, and the ten largest clones take 1.5% to 2%. The source was PBMCs, collected around atezolizumab (anti-PD-L1) treatment. All receptors come from a man aged 60 to 75 with urothelial cancer. Both conserved end residues are part of each CDR3. D genes are given only for firm matches. Clone size appears in some rows only: once, few, many, or a class for an expanded clone.

J gene,D gene,V gene,clone size,CDR3 DNA,CDR3 protein
TRBJ2-6,NA,TRBV4-2,NA,TGTGCCAGCAGCCAGGCCACAGGGTTTGGGGCCAACGTCCTGACTTTC,CASSQATGFGANVLTF
TRBJ1-1,NA,TRBV15,NA,TGTGCCACCAGCCCGACAGTTACAAACACTGAAGCTTTCTTT,CATSPTVTNTEAFF
TRBJ2-1,TRBD2,TRBV19,NA,TGTGCCAGTAGTAGCCGAGGAGCGGCTAGCGGGGCCTCCGTCAATGAGCAGTTCTTC,CASSSRGAASGASVNEQFF
TRBJ1-2,NA,TRBV4-3,NA,TGCGCCAGCAGCCAAGATATAGGAGGGGCATCTAACTATGGCTACACCTTC,CASSQDIGGASNYGYTF
TRBJ1-2,NA,TRBV5-8,few,TGTGCCAGCAGCTTCACAGGGTTCGGCTACACCTTC,CASSFTGFGYTF
TRBJ2-2,TRBD1,TRBV7-3,NA,TGTGCCAGCAGCGCCTTGGGACAGGCGAACACCGGGGAGCTGTTTTTT,CASSALGQANTGELFF
TRBJ2-1,TRBD2,TRBV30,NA,TGTGCCTCCGATCGCGGACTAGGTGAGCAGTTCTTC,CASDRGLGEQFF
TRBJ1-5,NA,TRBV6-6,NA,TGTGCCAGCAGCTCTCTTTTAATGCAGCCCCAGCATTTT,CASSSLLMQPQHF
TRBJ2-3,NA,TRBV6-1,NA,TGTGCCAGCAGAGGAGGGGGCTCTAGCACAGATACGCAGTATTTT,CASRGGGSSTDTQYF
TRBJ1-6,NA,TRBV13,NA,TGTGCCAGCAGCTCTACAGGGTTTCGGGTACCCCTCCACTTT,CASSSTGFRVPLHF
TRBJ1-2,NA,TRBV5-6,NA,TGTGCCAGCAGCTTACCACAGGGATTTGCCGGCTATGGCTACACCTTC,CASSLPQGFAGYGYTF
TRBJ2-7,TRBD2,TRBV19,NA,TGTGCCAGTAGTACCGTAGGACTAGCGGTCTACGAGCAGTACTTC,CASSTVGLAVYEQYF
TRBJ2-3,NA,TRBV5-4,NA,TGTGCCAGCAGCTCCTCCTATAGCACAGATACGCAGTATTTT,CASSSSYSTDTQYF
TRBJ1-5,NA,TRBV4-2,NA,TGTGCCAGCAGCCAAGGGACAGGCAATCAGCCCCAGCATTTT,CASSQGTGNQPQHF
TRBJ1-5,NA,TRBV5-1,few,TGCGCCAGCAGCTTGGGACTCAATCAGCCCCAGCATTTT,CASSLGLNQPQHF
TRBJ1-2,NA,TRBV9,NA,TGTGCCAGCAGCGTCGGAGAGGCTGAGGACTATGGCTACACCTTC,CASSVGEAEDYGYTF
TRBJ1-2,NA,TRBV7-6,NA,TGTGCCAGCAGCCCACAAGAGGACTATGGCTACACCTTC,CASSPQEDYGYTF
TRBJ1-2,NA,TRBV5-1,NA,TGCGCCAGCAGCTTGGGGGGCGCAGGGAACTATGGCTACACCTTC,CASSLGGAGNYGYTF
TRBJ2-3,NA,TRBV27,NA,TGTGCCAGCAGCTTATTGGGTAGCGGTGCAGATACGCAGTATTTT,CASSLLGSGADTQYF
TRBJ2-7,TRBD1,TRBV27,once,TGTGCCAGCAGTTTATCTCAGGGGGCGGTGGGCGAGCAGTACTTC,CASSLSQGAVGEQYF
TRBJ2-7,TRBD1,TRBV5-1,NA,TGCGCCAGCAGCTTGGGGTCGAGGGCGGACAGGGGCCACGAGCAGTACTTC,CASSLGSRADRGHEQYF
TRBJ2-3,TRBD2,TRBV11-3,NA,TGTGCCAGCAGCTTCCAATCGACTAGCGGGACCACAGATACGCAGTATTTT,CASSFQSTSGTTDTQYF
TRBJ2-3,NA,TRBV7-3,NA,TGTGCCAGCAGCTTAGGGCTACGCACAGATACGCAGTATTTT,CASSLGLRTDTQYF
TRBJ2-7,NA,TRBV25-1,NA,TGTGCCAGCAGTAACACCTACGAGCAGTACTTC,CASSNTYEQYF
TRBJ1-2,TRBD1,TRBV6-6,NA,TGTGCCAGCAGTCCCCGGGACAGAGCGGGGGCCTATGGCTACACCTTC,CASSPRDRAGAYGYTF
TRBJ1-2,TRBD1,TRBV4-2,NA,TGTGCCAGCAGCCATGGGACAGGGGGTGAGGGCTACACCTTC,CASSHGTGGEGYTF
TRBJ2-5,TRBD2,TRBV7-9,once,TGTGCCAGCAGCTTACGGGGTGATGGGGGGGGTAAGGAGACCCAGTACTTC,CASSLRGDGGGKETQYF
TRBJ2-7,TRBD1,TRBV5-5,NA,TGTGCCAGCAGCTCTACGTACGACAGGGGGCTCTACGAGCAGTACTTC,CASSSTYDRGLYEQYF
TRBJ2-5,TRBD2,TRBV7-3,once,TGTGCCAGCAGCTATAAATGGGGGACTAGCCAAGAGACCCAGTACTTC,CASSYKWGTSQETQYF
TRBJ2-7,TRBD1,TRBV4-3,NA,TGCGCCAGCAGCCAAGACCCCGGGACAGGGGGACGCTACGAGCAGTACTTC,CASSQDPGTGGRYEQYF
TRBJ1-2,NA,TRBV7-2,NA,TGTGCCAGCAGCCCTAAAGATTATGGCTACACCTTC,CASSPKDYGYTF
TRBJ2-3,NA,TRBV29-1,NA,TGCAGCGTTGTTGGAGCGGACCCCCAGGATACGCAGTATTTT,CSVVGADPQDTQYF
TRBJ1-3,NA,TRBV7-2,NA,TGTGCCAGCAGCTTAGAACTTTCTGGAAACACCATATATTTT,CASSLELSGNTIYF
TRBJ2-3,TRBD1,TRBV6-6,NA,TGTGCCAGCCTTCCGGGGACAGGGGAAGATACGCAGTATTTT,CASLPGTGEDTQYF
TRBJ1-1,TRBD1,TRBV9,NA,TGTGCCAGCAGCGCCGGGACAGGCAAGTACCTGGACACTGAAGCTTTCTTT,CASSAGTGKYLDTEAFF
TRBJ2-2,TRBD2,TRBV5-1,once,TGCGCCAGCAGCCCCAGGACTAGCGGGAGCGCCGGGGAGCTGTTTTTT,CASSPRTSGSAGELFF
TRBJ2-1,NA,TRBV20-1,NA,TGCAGTGCTAGGGTTACGGGAGAGGCGTTCTTC,CSARVTGEAFF
TRBJ2-7,NA,TRBV15,NA,TGTGCCACCAGCAGAGATCCGGTTTACGAGCAGTACTTC,CATSRDPVYEQYF
TRBJ2-2,TRBD1,TRBV19,NA,TGTGCCAGTAGTATAGTGGACAGGGGGGTGCTGTTTTTT,CASSIVDRGVLFF
TRBJ2-1,TRBD1,TRBV15,NA,TGTGCCACCAGCAGATGGGACAGGGATGTAAATGAGCAGTTCTTC,CATSRWDRDVNEQFF
TRBJ2-7,TRBD1,TRBV30,NA,TGTGCCTGGAGTATGGGACAGGGGTACGAGCAGTACTTC,CAWSMGQGYEQYF
TRBJ2-7,NA,TRBV10-3,NA,TGTGCCATCAGTGAATTGACTACTTACGAGCAGTACTTC,CAISELTTYEQYF
TRBJ1-3,TRBD1,TRBV5-4,NA,TGTGCCAGCAGCTCGACAGGGGGCGGAACTGGAAACACCATATATTTT,CASSSTGGGTGNTIYF
TRBJ1-2,TRBD1,TRBV28,NA,TGTGCCAGCACAGTGGGCGTCTCGACAGGGTTGATCCTAAAAGGCTACACCTTC,CASTVGVSTGLILKGYTF
TRBJ2-1,NA,TRBV6-1,NA,TGTGCCAGCAGTGAAGGTCCCGGAAGCGCTGATTCCTCCTACAATGAGCAGTTCTTC,CASSEGPGSADSSYNEQFF
TRBJ2-7,TRBD1,TRBV7-9,NA,TGTGCCAGCAGCTTAAGTTCAGGGGGCTTCGCCGAGCAGTACTTC,CASSLSSGGFAEQYF
TRBJ2-2,NA,TRBV10-1,NA,TGCGCCAGCAGTGAGGTCGTTACCGGGGAGCTGTTTTTT,CASSEVVTGELFF
TRBJ1-2,NA,TRBV6-1,NA,TGTGCCAGCAGTTATTTCAACAGGGGCTACACCTTC,CASSYFNRGYTF